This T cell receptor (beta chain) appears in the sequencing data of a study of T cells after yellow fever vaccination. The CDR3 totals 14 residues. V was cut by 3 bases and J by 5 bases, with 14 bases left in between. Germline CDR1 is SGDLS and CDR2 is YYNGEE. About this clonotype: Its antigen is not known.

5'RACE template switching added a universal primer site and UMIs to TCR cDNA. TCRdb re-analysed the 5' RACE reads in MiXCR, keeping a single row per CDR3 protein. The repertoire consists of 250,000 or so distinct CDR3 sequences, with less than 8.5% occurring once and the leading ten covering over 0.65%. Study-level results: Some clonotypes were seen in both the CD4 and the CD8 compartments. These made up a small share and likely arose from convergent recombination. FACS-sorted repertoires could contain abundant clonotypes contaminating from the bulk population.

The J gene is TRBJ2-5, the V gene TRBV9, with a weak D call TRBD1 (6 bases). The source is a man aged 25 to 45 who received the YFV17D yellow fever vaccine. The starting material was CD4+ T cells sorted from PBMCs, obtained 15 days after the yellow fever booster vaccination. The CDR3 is CASSATGGAETQYF. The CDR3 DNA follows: TGTGCCAGCAGCGCGACAGGCGGTGCGGAGACCCAGTACTTC.